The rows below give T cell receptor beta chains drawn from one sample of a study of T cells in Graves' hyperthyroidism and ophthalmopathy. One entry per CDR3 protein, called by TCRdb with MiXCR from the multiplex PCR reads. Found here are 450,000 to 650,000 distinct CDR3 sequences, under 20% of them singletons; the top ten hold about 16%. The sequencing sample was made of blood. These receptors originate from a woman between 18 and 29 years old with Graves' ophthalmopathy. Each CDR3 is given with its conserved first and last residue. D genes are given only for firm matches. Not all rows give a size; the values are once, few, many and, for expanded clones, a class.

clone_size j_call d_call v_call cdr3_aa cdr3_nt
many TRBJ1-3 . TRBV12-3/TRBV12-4 CASSLVVAGNTIYF TGTGCCAGCAGTTTGGTGGTAGCAGGAAACACCATATATTTT
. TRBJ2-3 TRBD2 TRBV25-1 CASSEYLGGTSGSRNTQYF TGTGCCAGCAGTGAATACCTGGGGGGGACTAGCGGGAGCCGGAATACGCAGTATTTT
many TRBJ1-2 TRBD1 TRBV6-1 CASSIDRDLNYGYTF TGTGCCAGCAGTATAGACAGGGACCTTAACTATGGCTACACCTTC
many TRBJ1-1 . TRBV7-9 CASSADGDTEAFF TGTGCCAGCAGCGCTGATGGGGACACTGAAGCTTTCTTT
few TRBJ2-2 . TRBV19 CASSIVPNTGELFF TGTGCCAGTAGTATCGTCCCGAACACCGGGGAGCTGTTTTTT
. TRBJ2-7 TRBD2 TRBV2 CASSSLSAGGGREQHF TGTGCCAGCAGTTCCCTCTCCGCGGGGGGAGGGCGCGAGCAGCACTTC
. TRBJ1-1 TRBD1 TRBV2 CASSEQGVTEAFF TGTGCCAGCAGTGAACAGGGGGTCACTGAAGCTTTCTTT
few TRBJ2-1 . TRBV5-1 CASSPLPGPDEQFF TGCGCCAGCAGCCCTCTCCCAGGGCCGGATGAGCAGTTCTTC
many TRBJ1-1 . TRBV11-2 CASSLKRNTEAFF TGTGCCAGCAGCTTAAAACGGAACACTGAAGCTTTCTTT
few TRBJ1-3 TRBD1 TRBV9 CASSAGQGGTIYF TGTGCCAGCAGCGCCGGACAGGGTGGGACCATATATTTT
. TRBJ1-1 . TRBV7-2 CASSSTQMNTGAFF TGTGCCAGCAGCTCTACACAGATGAACACTGGAGCTTTCTTT
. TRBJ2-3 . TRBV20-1 CSAERGDTQYF TGCAGTGCCGAACGCGGGGATACGCAGTATTTT
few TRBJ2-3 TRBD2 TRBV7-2 CASSPLLSGSGADTQYF TGTGCCAGCAGCCCACTCCTCAGCGGGAGTGGTGCAGATACGCAGTATTTT
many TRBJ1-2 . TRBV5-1 CASSLDRANYGYTF TGCGCCAGCAGCTTGGACAGGGCTAACTATGGCTACACCTTC
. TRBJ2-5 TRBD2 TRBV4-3 CASSQVASGSRETQYF TGCGCCAGCAGCCAAGTGGCTAGCGGGAGTCGAGAGACCCAGTACTTC
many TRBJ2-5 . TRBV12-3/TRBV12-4 CASSLARKETQYF TGTGCCAGCAGTTTAGCGCGTAAGGAGACCCAGTACTTC
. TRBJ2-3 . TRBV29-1 CSVSPNVGTDTQYF TGCAGCGTCTCCCCTAACGTGGGCACAGATACGCAGTATTTT
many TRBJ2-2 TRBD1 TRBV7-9 CASSSPGGVGTGELFF TGTGCCAGCAGCTCCCCAGGGGGCGTCGGCACCGGGGAGCTGTTTTTT
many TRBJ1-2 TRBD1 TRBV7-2 CASRSYARGAGYTF TGTGCCAGCAGATCCTACGCCAGGGGGGCTGGCTACACCTTC
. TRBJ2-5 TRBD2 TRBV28 CASSKTSGRPLGVETQYF TGTGCCAGCAGCAAGACTAGCGGGCGTCCCCTCGGGGTAGAGACCCAGTACTTC
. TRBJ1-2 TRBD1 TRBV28 CASSFRTGGGDGYTF TGTGCCAGCAGTTTCCGGACAGGGGGCGGAGATGGCTACACCTTC
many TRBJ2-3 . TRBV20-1 CSAQPNPDTQYF TGCAGTGCCCAGCCTAATCCTGATACGCAGTATTTT
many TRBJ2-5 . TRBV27 CASSATGGQTFPETQYF TGTGCCAGCAGTGCGACGGGGGGACAGACGTTCCCGGAGACCCAGTACTTC
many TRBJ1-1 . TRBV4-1 CASSQELGAEAFF TGCGCCAGCAGCCAGGAGCTTGGGGCTGAAGCTTTCTTT
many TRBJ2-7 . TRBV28 CASSSPQGVTYEQYF TGTGCCAGCAGTTCCCCACAGGGTGTAACCTACGAGCAGTACTTC